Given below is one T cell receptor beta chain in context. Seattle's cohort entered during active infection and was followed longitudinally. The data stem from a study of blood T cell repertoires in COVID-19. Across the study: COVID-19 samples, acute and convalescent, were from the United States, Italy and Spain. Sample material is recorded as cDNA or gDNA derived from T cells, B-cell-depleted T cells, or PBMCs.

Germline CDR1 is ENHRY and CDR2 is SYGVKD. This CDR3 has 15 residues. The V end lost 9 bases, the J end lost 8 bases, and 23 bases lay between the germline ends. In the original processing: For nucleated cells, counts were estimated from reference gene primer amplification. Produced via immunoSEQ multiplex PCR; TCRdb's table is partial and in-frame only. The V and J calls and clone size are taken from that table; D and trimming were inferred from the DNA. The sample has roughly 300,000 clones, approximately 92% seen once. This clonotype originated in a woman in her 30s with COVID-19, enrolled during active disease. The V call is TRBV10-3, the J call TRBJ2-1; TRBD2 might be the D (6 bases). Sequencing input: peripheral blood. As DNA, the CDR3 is TGTGCCATGAGCCCTTCCGGGACTCCTGACGATGAGCAGTTCTTC. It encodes CAMSPSGTPDDEQFF.